This TCR beta chain was sequenced during a study of shared clonotypes between healthy human individuals. V was pared by 8 bases and J by 3 bases, with 17 bases between. Per the germline V gene, CDR1 is LNHNV and CDR2 is YYDKDF (reference sequence). The CDR3 length is 14 residues. Assay: immunoSEQ multiplex PCR; the TCRdb copy retains only in-frame clones and omits some. Of 500,000 to 650,000 clones in the sample, around three quarters are singletons; the top ten hold approximately 12%. This clonotype originated in a woman aged 40 to 49 in good health. Some clones in this sample may be carry-over from other donors' samples. This rearrangement joins TRBV15 to TRBJ2-7; D unresolved. What was sequenced was PBMCs. CDR3 in DNA: TGTGCCACCGGCCCCAGGCTTGATTACTACGAGCAGTACTTC. Residues: CATGPRLDYYEQYF.